The 7 T cell receptor beta chains below come from one sample, sequenced in a study of OX40 agonist ivuxolimab in advanced cancers. Profiled with immunoSEQ multiplex PCR; TCRdb holds only in-frame clones, not every one. This table has approximately 20,000 clones, 70% to 90% appearing once. The sample consisted of CD4+ or CD8+ T cells sorted from blood, taken in a trial of the OX40 agonist ivuxolimab. These receptors were taken from an adult with an advanced solid tumor such as melanoma, head and neck, liver or kidney cancer.

The chain recombines TRBV9 with TRBJ2-7; TRBD1 agrees at 12 bases. Germline V gene lookup returns CDR1 SGDLS and CDR2 YYNGEE. The CDR3 extends over 16 amino acids. J was trimmed by 4 bases and V by 0 bases; bases with no gene match: 5. This CDR3 reads CASSVAGQGAIYEQYF. The CDR3 DNA reads TGTGCCAGCAGCGTAGCGGGACAGGGGGCGATATACGAGCAGTACTTC.

This chain uses TRBV18 with TRBJ2-7; D gene unclear. The CDR3 has 12 amino acids. Germline V CDR1 and CDR2: KGHSH, LQKENI. Trimming took 3 bases from V and 5 from J, leaving 8 bases between them. The chain's CDR3 is CASSPFEDEQYF. The CDR3 coding sequence is TGTGCCAGCTCACCGTTCGAGGACGAGCAGTACTTC.

The V and J genes are TRBV2 and TRBJ2-7, with D possibly matching TRBD2 (5 bases). The CDR3 consists of 14 residues. Per the germline V gene, CDR1 is SNHLY and CDR2 is FYNNEI. The V end was cut by 6 bases, the J end by 1 base, with 13 bases between. The CDR3 here is CASRPGLNSYEQYF. The CDR3 nucleotides read TGTGCCAGCAGACCCGGACTGAATTCCTACGAGCAGTACTTC.

The table lists this clone with a few counts. This chain uses TRBV5-1 with TRBJ2-7; 15 nucleotides match TRBD2. The CDR3 is 16 residues long. The junction had 7 bases not matched to a gene; V was cut back by 3 bases and J by 6 bases. Looked up from germline, CDR1 is SGHRS and CDR2 is YFSETQ. This CDR3 reads CASSYGLAGGSGEQYF. DNA of the CDR3: TGCGCCAGCAGCTACGGACTAGCGGGGGGGAGTGGCGAGCAGTACTTC.

In this sample, this clone turned up a few times. The chain links TRBV19 to TRBJ1-3; D perhaps matches TRBD1 (6 bases). Trimming stripped 9 bases from V and 3 bases from J, with 21 bases between. The CDR3 contains 16 residues. CDR1 and CDR2 from the germline V gene are LNHDA and SQIVND (reference sequence). This CDR3 reads CASNRALWTFGNTIYF. For the CDR3, the DNA is TGTGCCAGCAACAGGGCTCTATGGACCTTTGGAAACACCATATATTTT.

J is TRBJ2-7 and V is TRBV18; D remains ambiguous. Germline CDR1 KGHSH, CDR2 LQKENI. V lost 1 base and J lost 5, with 15 bases in between. CDR3 length: 15 residues. CDR3 bases: TGTGCCAGCTCACCACTAAGGCCCCTAGGGAACGAGCAGTACTTC. Its translation is CASSPLRPLGNEQYF.

This sequence joins TRBV5-6 and TRBJ1-2, with D possibly matching TRBD1 (6 bases). V lost 0 bases to trimming and J lost 4 bases, with 16 bases between them. The CDR3 is made up of 16 amino acids. Germline lookup yields CDR1 SGHDT and CDR2 YYEEEE. The CDR3 sequence is CASSLVTGRGSYGYTF. The DNA for the CDR3 is TGTGCCAGCAGCTTGGTGACAGGACGAGGTTCCTATGGCTACACCTTC.